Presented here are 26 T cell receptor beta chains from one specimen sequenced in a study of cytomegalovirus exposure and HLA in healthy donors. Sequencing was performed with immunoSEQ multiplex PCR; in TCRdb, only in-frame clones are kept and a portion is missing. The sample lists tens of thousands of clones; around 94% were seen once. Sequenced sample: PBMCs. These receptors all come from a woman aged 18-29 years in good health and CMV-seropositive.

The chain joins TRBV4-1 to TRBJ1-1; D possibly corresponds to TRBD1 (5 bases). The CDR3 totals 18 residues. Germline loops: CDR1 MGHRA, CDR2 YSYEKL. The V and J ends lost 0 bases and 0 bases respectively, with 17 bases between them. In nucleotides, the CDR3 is TGCGCCAGCAGCCAAGAGCACAGGCCGCGCGTCATGAACACTGAAGCTTTCTTT. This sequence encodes CASSQEHRPRVMNTEAFF.

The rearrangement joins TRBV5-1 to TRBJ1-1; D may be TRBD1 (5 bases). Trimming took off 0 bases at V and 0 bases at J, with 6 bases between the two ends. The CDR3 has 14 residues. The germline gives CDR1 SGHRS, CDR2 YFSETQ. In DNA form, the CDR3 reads TGCGCCAGCAGCTTGGGACAGATGAACACTGAAGCTTTCTTT. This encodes CASSLGQMNTEAFF.

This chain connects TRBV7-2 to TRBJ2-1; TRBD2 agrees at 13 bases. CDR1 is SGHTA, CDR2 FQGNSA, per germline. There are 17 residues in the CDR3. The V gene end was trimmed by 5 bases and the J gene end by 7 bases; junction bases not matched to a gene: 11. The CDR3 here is CASSTTGLAGRGNEQFF. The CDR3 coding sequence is TGTGCCAGCAGCACCACGGGACTAGCGGGGAGGGGGAATGAGCAGTTCTTC.

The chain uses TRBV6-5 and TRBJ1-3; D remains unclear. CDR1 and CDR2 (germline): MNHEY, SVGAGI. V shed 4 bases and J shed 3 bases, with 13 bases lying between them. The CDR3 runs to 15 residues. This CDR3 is CASSSLTSLGNTIYF. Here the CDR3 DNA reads TGTGCCAGCAGTTCGCTCACTTCCCTTGGAAACACCATATATTTT.

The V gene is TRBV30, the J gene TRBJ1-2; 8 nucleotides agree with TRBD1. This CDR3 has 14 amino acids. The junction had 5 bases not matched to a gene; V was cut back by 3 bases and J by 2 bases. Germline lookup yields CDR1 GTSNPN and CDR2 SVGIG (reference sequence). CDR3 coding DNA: TGTGCCTGGAGCCGGGACAGGTACAACTATGGCTACACCTTC. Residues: CAWSRDRYNYGYTF.

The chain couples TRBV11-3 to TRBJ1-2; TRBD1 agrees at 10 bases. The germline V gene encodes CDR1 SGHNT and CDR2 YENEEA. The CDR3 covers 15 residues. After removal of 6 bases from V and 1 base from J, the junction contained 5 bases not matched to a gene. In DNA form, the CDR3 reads TGTGCCAGCAGTCCCGGACAGGGGGGTAACTATGGCTACACCTTC. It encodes CASSPGQGGNYGYTF.

The CDR3 is CASSLALRQQETQYF. The CDR3 region has the DNA TGTGCCAGCAGCTTAGCCCTAAGACAGCAAGAGACCCAGTACTTC. The gene calls are TRBV7-6 and TRBJ2-5; the D gene is possibly TRBD1 (5 bases). CDR3 length: 15 residues. Trimming shortened V by 0 bases and J by 2 bases, and 10 bases separated the two germline ends. CDR1 is SGHVS and CDR2 is FNYEAQ in the germline V gene.

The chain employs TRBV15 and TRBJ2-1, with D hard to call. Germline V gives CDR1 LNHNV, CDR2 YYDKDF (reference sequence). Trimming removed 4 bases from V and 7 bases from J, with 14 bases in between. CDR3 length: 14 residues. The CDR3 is CATSTLLVDNEQFF. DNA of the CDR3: TGTGCCACCAGCACCCTTCTAGTTGATAATGAGCAGTTCTTC.

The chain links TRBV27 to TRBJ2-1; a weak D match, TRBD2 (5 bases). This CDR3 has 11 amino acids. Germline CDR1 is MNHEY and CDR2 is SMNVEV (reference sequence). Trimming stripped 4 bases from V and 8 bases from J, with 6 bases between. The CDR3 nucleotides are TGTGCCAGCAGTTCCGGGGATGAGCAGTTCTTC. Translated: CASSSGDEQFF.

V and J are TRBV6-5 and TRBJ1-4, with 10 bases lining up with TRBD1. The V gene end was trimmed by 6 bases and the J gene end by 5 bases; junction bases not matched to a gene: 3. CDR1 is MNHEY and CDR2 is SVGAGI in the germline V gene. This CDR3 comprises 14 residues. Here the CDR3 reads CASSEGQGNEKLFF. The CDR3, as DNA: TGTGCCAGCAGCGAGGGACAGGGGAATGAAAAACTGTTTTTT.

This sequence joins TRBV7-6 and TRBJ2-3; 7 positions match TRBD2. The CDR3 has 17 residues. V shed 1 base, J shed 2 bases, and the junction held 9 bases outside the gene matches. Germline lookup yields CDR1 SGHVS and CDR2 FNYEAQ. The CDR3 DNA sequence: TGTGCCAGCAGCTTAGACGCCCGCGGGAGAGACACAGATACGCAGTATTTT. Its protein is CASSLDARGRDTDTQYF.

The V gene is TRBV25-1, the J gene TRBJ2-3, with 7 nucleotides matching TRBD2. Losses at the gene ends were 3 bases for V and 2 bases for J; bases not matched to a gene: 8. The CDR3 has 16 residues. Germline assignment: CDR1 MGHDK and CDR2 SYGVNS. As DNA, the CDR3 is TGTGCCAGCAGTGACGTGGTAGCGGGTAACACAGATACGCAGTATTTT. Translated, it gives CASSDVVAGNTDTQYF.

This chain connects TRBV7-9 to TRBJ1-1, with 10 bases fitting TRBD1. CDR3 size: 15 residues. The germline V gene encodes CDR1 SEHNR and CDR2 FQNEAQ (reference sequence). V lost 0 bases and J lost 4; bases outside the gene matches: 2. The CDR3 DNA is TGTGCCAGCAGCTTAGCGAGGACAGGGGGCACTGAAGCTTTCTTT. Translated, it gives CASSLARTGGTEAFF. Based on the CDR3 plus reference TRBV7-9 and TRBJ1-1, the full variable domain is DTGVSQNPRHKITKRGQNVTFRCDPISEHNRLYWYRQTLGQGPEFLTYFQNEAQLEKSRLLSDRFSAERPKGSFSTLEIQRTEQGDSAMYLCASSLARTGGTEAFFGQGTRLTVV.

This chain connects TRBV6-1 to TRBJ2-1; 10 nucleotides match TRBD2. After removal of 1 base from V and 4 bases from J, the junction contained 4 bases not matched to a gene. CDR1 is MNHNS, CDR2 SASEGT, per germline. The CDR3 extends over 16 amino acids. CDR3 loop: CASSEGTSGDYNEQFF. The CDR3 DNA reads TGTGCCAGCAGTGAAGGGACTAGCGGTGATTACAATGAGCAGTTCTTC.

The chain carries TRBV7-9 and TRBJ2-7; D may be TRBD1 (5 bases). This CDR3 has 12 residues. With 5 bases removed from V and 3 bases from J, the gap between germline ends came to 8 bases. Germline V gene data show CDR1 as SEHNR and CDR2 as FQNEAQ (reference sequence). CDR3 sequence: CASSVQDYEQYF. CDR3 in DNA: TGTGCCAGCAGCGTACAGGACTACGAGCAGTACTTC.

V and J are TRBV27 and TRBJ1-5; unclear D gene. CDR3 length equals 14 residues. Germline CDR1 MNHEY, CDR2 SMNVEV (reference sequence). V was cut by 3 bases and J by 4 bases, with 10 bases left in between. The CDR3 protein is CASSLSLANQPQHF. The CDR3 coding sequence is TGTGCCAGCAGTTTGTCCCTTGCGAATCAGCCCCAGCATTTT.

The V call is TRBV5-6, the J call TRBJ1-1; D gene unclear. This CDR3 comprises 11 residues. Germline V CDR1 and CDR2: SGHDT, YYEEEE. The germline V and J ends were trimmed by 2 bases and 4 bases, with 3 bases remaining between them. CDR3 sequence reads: CASSFGTEAFF. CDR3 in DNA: TGTGCCAGCAGCTTCGGCACTGAAGCTTTCTTT.

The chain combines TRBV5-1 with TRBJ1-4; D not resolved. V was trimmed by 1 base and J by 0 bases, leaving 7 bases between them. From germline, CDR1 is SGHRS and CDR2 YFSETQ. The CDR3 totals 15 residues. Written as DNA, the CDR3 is TGCGCCAGCAGCTTGCAGTCAGCAACTAATGAAAAACTGTTTTTT. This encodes CASSLQSATNEKLFF. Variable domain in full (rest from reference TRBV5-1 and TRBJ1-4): KAGVTQTPRYLIKTRGQQVTLSCSPISGHRSVSWYQQTPGQGLQFLFEYFSETQRNKGNFPGRFSGRQFSNSRSEMNVSTLELGDSALYLCASSLQSATNEKLFFGSGTQLSVL.

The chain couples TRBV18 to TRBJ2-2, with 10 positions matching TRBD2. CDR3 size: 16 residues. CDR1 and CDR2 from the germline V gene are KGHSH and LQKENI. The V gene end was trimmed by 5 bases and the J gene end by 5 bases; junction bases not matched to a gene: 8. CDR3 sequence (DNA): TGTGCCAGCTCAGAACTTAGCGGGAGGACTACCGGGGAGCTGTTTTTT. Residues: CASSELSGRTTGELFF.

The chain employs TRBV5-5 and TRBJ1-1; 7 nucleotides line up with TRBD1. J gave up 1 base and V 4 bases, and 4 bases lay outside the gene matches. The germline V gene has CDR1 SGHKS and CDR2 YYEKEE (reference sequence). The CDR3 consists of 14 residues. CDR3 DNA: TGTGCCAGCAGCCGAGGGACAGAGAACACTGAAGCTTTCTTT. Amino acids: CASSRGTENTEAFF.

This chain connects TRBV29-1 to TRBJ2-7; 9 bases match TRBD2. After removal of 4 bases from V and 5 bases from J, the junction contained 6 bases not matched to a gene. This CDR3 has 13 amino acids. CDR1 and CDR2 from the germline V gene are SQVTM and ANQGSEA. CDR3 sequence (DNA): TGCAGCGTTGCGGGACTAGCTTACGACGAGCAGTACTTC. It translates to CSVAGLAYDEQYF.

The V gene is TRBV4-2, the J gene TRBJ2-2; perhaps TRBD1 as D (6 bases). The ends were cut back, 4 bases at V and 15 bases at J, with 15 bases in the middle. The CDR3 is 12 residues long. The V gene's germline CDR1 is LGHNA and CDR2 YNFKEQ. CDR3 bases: TGTGCCAGCAGCCTCTCGGGAAGGGGGATGTTTTTT. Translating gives CASSLSGRGMFF.

The CDR3 DNA follows: TGCAGCGTTGTTGGGACAGGCATTCAGTACTTC. This translates into CSVVGTGIQYF. The rearrangement joins TRBV29-1 to TRBJ2-4; 8 bases line up with TRBD1. The CDR3 contains 11 residues. The trim removed 4 bases at V and 9 bases at J, leaving 2 bases unmatched. The V gene's germline CDR1 is SQVTM and CDR2 ANQGSEA.

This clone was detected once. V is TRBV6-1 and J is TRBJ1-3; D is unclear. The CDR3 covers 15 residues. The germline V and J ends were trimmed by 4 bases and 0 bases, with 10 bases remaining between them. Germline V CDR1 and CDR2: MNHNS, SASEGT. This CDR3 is CASSADGSSGNTIYF. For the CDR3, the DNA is TGTGCCAGCAGTGCCGATGGGAGCTCTGGAAACACCATATATTTT.

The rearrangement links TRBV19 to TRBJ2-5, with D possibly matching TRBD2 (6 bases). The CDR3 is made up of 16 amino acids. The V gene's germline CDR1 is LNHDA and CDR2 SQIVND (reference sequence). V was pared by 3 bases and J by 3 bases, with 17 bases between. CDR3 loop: CASSIAPPGGEETQYF. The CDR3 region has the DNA TGTGCCAGTAGTATCGCCCCCCCCGGAGGGGAAGAGACCCAGTACTTC.

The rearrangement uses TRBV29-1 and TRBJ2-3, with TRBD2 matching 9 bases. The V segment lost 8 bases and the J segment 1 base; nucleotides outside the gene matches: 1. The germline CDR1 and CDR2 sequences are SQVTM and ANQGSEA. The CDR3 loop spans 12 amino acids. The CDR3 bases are TGCAGCTGCGGGGGGGGCACAGATACGCAGTATTTT. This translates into CSCGGGTDTQYF.